The source of this T cell receptor (beta chain) is a study of blood T cell repertoires in COVID-19. Assay: immunoSEQ multiplex PCR; the TCRdb copy retains only in-frame clones and omits some. Here the sample spans 200,000 to 300,000 clones, roughly 86% being singletons. Sample: peripheral blood. The TCR originated in a man in his forties who had recovered from COVID-19.

The CDR3 sequence is CASSFQLNTEAFF. The CDR3 DNA sequence: TGTGCCAGCAGTTTTCAGTTGAACACTGAAGCTTTCTTT. The chain couples TRBV12-3 or TRBV12-4 to TRBJ1-1; D is uncertain. CDR3 length: 13 residues. V gave up 3 bases and J gave up 0 bases, with 5 bases separating them.